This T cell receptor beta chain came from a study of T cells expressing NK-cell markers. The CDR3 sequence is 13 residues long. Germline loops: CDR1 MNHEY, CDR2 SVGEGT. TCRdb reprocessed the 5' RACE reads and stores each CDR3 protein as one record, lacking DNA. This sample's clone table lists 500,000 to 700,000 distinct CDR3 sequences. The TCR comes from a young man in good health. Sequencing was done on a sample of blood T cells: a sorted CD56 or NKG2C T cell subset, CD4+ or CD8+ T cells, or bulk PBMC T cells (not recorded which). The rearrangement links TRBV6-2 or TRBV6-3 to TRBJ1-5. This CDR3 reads CASSAWEGQPQHF.